This T cell receptor (beta chain) derives from a study of siplizumab effects on memory and regulatory T cells. Findings of the study overall: Proliferating Tregs from siplizumab cultures lacked functional confirmation of suppression. Fewer alloreactive sequences mapped to unstimulated CD4+ memory cells under siplizumab. Solely a minor proportion of alloreactive clones could be assigned to unstimulated subsets. Memory cells seemed less diverse than naive T cells, which seemed major alloresponse contributors.

A note on this clone: The antigen remains unidentified.

This CDR3 region has 16 residues. Germline V CDR1 and CDR2: MGHRA, YSYEKL. Unmatched junction bases numbered 9, after V lost 3 bases and J lost 5 bases. Repertoires were generated with immunoSEQ multiplex PCR, while TCRdb's copy carries only in-frame clones and drops some. Of approximately 46,000 clones in the sample, over 90% were seen once. The rearrangement joins TRBV4-1 to TRBJ2-3; 9 nucleotides match TRBD2. The TCR comes from a human donor in good health. Sequencing was performed on CD8+ T cells sorted from blood. As DNA, the CDR3 is TGCGCCAGCAGCCATGGGCCCGGACTAGCGAAAGATACGCAGTATTTT. Its translation: CASSHGPGLAKDTQYF.